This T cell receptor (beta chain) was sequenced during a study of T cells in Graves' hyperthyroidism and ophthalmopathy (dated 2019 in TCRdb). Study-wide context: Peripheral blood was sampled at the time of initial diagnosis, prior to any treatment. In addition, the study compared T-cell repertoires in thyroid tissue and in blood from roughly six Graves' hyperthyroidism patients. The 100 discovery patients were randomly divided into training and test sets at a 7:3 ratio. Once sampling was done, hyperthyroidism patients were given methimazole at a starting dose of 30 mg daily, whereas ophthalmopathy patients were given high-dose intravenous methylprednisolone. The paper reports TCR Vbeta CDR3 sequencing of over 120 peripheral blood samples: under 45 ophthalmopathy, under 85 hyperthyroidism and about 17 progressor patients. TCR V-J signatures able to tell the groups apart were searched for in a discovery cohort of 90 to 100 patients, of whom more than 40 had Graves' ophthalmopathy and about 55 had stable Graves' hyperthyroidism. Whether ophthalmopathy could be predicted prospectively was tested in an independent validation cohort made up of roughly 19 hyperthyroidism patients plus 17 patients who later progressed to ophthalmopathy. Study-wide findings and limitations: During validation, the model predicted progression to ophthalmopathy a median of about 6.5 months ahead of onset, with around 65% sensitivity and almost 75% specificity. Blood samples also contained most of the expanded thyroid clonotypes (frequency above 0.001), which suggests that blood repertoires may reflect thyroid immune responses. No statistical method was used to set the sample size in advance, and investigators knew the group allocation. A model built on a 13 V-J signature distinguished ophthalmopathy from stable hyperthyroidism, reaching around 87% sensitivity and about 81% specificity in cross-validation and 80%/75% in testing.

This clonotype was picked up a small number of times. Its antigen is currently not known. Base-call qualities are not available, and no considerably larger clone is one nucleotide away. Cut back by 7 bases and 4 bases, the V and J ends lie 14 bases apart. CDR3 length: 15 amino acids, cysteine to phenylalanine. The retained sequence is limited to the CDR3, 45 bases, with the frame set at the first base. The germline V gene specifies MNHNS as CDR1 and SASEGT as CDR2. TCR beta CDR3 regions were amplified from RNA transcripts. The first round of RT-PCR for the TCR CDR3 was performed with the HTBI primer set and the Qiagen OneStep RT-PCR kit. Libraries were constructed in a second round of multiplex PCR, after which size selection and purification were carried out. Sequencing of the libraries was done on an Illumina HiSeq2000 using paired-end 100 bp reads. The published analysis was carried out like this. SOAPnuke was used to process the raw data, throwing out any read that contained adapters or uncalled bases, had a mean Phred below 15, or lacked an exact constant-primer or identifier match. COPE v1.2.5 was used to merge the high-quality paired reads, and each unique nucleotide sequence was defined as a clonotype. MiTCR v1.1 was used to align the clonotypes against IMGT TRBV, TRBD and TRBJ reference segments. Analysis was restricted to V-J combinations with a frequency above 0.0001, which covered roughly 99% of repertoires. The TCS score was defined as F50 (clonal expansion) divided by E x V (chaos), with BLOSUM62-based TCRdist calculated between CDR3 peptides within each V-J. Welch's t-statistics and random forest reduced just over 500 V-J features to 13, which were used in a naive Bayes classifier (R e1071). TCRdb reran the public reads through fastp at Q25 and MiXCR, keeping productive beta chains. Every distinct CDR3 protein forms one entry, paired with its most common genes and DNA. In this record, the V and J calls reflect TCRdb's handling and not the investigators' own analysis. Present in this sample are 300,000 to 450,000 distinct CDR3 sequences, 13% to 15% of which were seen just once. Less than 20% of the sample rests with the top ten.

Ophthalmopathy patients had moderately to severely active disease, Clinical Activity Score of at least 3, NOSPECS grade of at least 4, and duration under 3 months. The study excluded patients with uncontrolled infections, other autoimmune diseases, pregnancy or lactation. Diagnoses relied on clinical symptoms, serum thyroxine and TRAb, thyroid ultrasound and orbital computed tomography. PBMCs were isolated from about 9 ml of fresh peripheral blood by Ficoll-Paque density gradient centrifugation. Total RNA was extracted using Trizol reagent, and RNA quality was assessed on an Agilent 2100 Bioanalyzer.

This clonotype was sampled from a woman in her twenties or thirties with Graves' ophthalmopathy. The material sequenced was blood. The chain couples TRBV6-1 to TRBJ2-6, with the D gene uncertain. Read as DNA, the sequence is TGTGCCAGCACCCCAGTGGGCGCGGGGGCCAACGTCCTGACTTTC. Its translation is CASTPVGAGANVLTF.